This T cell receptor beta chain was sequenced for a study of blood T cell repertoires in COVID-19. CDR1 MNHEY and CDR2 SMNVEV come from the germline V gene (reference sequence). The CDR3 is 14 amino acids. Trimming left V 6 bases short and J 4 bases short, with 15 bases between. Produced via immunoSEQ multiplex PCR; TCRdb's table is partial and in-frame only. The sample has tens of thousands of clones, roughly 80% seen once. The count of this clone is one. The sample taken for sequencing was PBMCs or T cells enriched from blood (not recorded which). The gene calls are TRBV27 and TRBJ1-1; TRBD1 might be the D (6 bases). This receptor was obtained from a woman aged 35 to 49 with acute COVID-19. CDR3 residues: CASRERQVATEAFF. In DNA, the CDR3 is TGTGCCAGCAGGGAGAGACAGGTAGCCACTGAAGCTTTCTTT.